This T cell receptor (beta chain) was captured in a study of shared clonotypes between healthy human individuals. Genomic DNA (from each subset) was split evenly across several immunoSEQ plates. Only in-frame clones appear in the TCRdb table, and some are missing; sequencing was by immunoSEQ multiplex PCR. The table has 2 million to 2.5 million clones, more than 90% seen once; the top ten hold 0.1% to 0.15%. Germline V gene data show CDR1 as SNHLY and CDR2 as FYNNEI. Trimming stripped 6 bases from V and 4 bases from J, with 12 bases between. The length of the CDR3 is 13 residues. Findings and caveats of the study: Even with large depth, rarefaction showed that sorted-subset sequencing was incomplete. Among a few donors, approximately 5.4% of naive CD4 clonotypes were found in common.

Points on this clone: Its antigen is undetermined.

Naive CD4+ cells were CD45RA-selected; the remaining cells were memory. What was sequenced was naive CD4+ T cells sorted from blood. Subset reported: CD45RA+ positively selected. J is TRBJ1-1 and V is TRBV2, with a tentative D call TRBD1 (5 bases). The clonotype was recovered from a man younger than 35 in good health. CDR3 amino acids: CASRIQGSTEAFF. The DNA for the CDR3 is TGTGCCAGCAGGATCCAGGGTTCCACTGAAGCTTTCTTT.